These 14 T cell receptor beta chains were sequenced from one sample in a study of identical twins. One entry per CDR3 protein results from TCRdb running MiXCR on the 5' RACE reads. The sample holds some 660,000 distinct CDR3 sequences, about 9.4% seen once. These records were also assigned to another study, of yellow fever vaccine responses in identical twins.

Specimen: PBMCs. The receptors come from a woman younger than 30 in good health.

This clonotype was detected many times. The chain recombines TRBV20-1 with TRBJ2-7, with 10 bases lining up with TRBD1. The junction had 0 bases not matched to a gene; V was cut back by 3 bases and J by 1 base. The CDR3 spans 13 residues. In germline, CDR1 is DFQATT, CDR2 SNEGSKA (reference sequence). The CDR3 reads CSARGQGSYEQYF. CDR3 DNA: TGCAGTGCTAGGGGACAGGGGTCCTACGAGCAGTACTTC.

The chain uses TRBV21-1 and TRBJ1-1. TRBV21-1 corresponds to a pseudogene. There are 11 residues in the CDR3. The CDR3 DNA is TGTGCCAGCAGCATCGCCAATGAAGCTTTCTTT. Translated, it gives CASSIANEAFF.

Only a few counts were recorded for this clonotype. The DNA for the CDR3 is TGTGCCAGCAGCTCCAAAACCGGGTCCCCCGGCGAGCAGTACTTC. Translating it yields CASSSKTGSPGEQYF. The rearrangement uses TRBV5-5 and TRBJ2-7; D is undetermined. Between the trimmed V and J ends, which lost 3 bases and 6 bases, there was a span of 19 bases. Germline CDR1 SGHKS, CDR2 YYEKEE (reference sequence). The length of the CDR3 is 15 residues.

This clonotype was counted ten times or more. The V gene is TRBV20-1, the J gene TRBJ2-1; TRBD1 matches 10 bases. Germline CDR1 and CDR2: DFQATT and SNEGSKA (reference sequence). This CDR3 has 14 amino acids. Trimming took 6 bases from V and 3 from J; bases not matched to a gene: 5. The CDR3 sequence is CSAGGDRGYNEQFF. CDR3 nucleotide sequence: TGCAGTGCAGGGGGGGACAGGGGCTACAATGAGCAGTTCTTC.

The chain is built from TRBV25-1 and TRBJ2-7; the D is unclear. The CDR3 length is 15 residues. The V end was cut by 3 bases, the J end by 1 base, with 13 bases between. Germline V gene sequence: CDR1 MGHDK, CDR2 SYGVNS. The CDR3 DNA is TGTGCCAGCAGTGATTCTGGTTTGGGGTCCTACGAGCAGTACTTC. It specifies CASSDSGLGSYEQYF.

This chain connects TRBV28 to TRBJ1-1; D call uncertain. Germline V CDR1 and CDR2: MDHEN, SYDVKM. V dropped 3 bases and J dropped 6 bases, with 14 bases sitting between them. The CDR3 loop spans 14 amino acids. The CDR3 DNA is TGTGCCAGCAGTTTCCTAGACGGTCCCCCTGAAGCTTTCTTT. Translating gives CASSFLDGPPEAFF.

The rearrangement joins TRBV20-1 to TRBJ2-5, with TRBD2 matching over 14 bases. V lost 0 bases, J lost 5 bases, and 8 bases stayed unmatched. Per the germline V gene, CDR1 is DFQATT and CDR2 is SNEGSKA (reference sequence). There are 17 residues in the CDR3. CDR3: CSARDGTSGSFRETQYF. CDR3 DNA sequence: TGCAGTGCTAGAGATGGGACTAGCGGGAGTTTCAGGGAGACCCAGTACTTC.

This clonotype was seen more than once but under ten times. This chain links TRBV7-2 with TRBJ2-7; 8 nucleotides match TRBD1. Germline V lookup: CDR1 SGHTA, CDR2 FQGNSA. The CDR3 runs to 14 residues. V gave up 5 bases and J gave up 2 bases; unmatched junction bases: 5. This CDR3 is CASSPMTGAYEQYF. The CDR3 DNA sequence: TGTGCCAGCAGCCCCATGACAGGGGCCTACGAGCAGTACTTC.

The rearrangement links TRBV2 to TRBJ2-2; 9 nucleotides agree with TRBD1. The CDR3 length is 13 residues. Germline V gene data show CDR1 as SNHLY and CDR2 as FYNNEI. Trimming cost V 8 bases and J 14 bases; bases outside gene matches: 12. The CDR3 DNA follows: TGTGCCAGCGGCCCCGGGACAGGGCCGGCCCTGTTTTTT. The encoded protein is CASGPGTGPALFF.

This clonotype was observed a few times. V is TRBV7-2 and J is TRBJ1-2; no reliable D call. There are 14 residues in the CDR3. The V and J ends lost 5 bases and 6 bases respectively, with 16 bases between them. The V gene's germline CDR1 is SGHTA and CDR2 FQGNSA. DNA for the CDR3: TGTGCCAGCAGCCCTGCGCGGGTTGGAAATGGCTACACCTTC. Amino acid sequence: CASSPARVGNGYTF.

This clonotype has at least ten counts. This chain joins TRBV5-1 and TRBJ2-2; 7 nucleotides agree with TRBD1. With 0 bases clipped from V and 1 base from J, the junction kept 3 bases outside the gene matches. The CDR3 covers 16 residues. Germline V lookup: CDR1 SGHRS, CDR2 YFSETQ. This CDR3 is CASSLGDRVNTGELFF. The CDR3 DNA sequence: TGCGCCAGCAGCTTGGGCGACAGGGTGAACACCGGGGAGCTGTTTTTT.

The table lists this clonotype with a few counts. This chain links TRBV20-1 with TRBJ2-7, with 8 bases matching TRBD2. V was clipped by 5 bases and J by 0 bases; unmatched bases: 12. Germline V CDR1 and CDR2: DFQATT, SNEGSKA (reference sequence). CDR3 length: 16 amino acids. CDR3 DNA: TGCAGTGCTCCGGCAGGCGGGAGGTTCTCCTCCTACGAGCAGTACTTC. It yields the protein CSAPAGGRFSSYEQYF.

This clonotype was counted at least ten times. The gene calls are TRBV7-2 and TRBJ2-2; possible D gene TRBD2, 5 bases. The V end was cut by 1 base, the J end by 7 bases, with 7 bases between. CDR3 length: 13 amino acids. Germline V lookup: CDR1 SGHTA, CDR2 FQGNSA. CDR3 amino acids: CASSLEGSGELFF. Here the CDR3 DNA reads TGTGCCAGCAGCTTAGAAGGGAGCGGGGAGCTGTTTTTT.

The table lists this clonotype with many counts. The gene calls are TRBV24-1 and TRBJ1-1; tentatively, D is TRBD1 (5 bases). Trimming stripped 5 bases from V and 3 bases from J, with 9 bases between. This CDR3 contains 13 residues. Germline V gives CDR1 KGHDR, CDR2 SFDVKD. The CDR3 nucleotides are TGTGCCACCAGTGCGACAGCCTACACTGAAGCTTTCTTT. This codes for CATSATAYTEAFF.